This T cell receptor beta chain was profiled in a study of shared clonotypes between healthy human individuals. Overall study context: CD4 naive cells filled three plates per donor, CD4 memory three, CD8 naive two and CD8 memory one. Notes on the study in general: All-four-donor shared clonotypes had higher generation probabilities than non-shared clonotypes did.

Original data processing: Junction-only immunoSEQ sequences carried no quality scores, so filtering differed. Assay: immunoSEQ multiplex PCR; the TCRdb copy retains only in-frame clones and omits some. V, J and clone size are those of that table, while D and trimming were read from the DNA. The sample carries about 2.2 million clones, about 94% recorded once. CD45RO-negative cells were positively selected for CCR7, leaving out terminally differentiated effector memory CD45RA+ cells. With respect to this clone: Its specificity is not known. Other DNA variants within this sample encode the same CDR3.

The sequence came from a man between 18 and 35 years old in good health. Some clones in this sample may be carry-over from other donors' samples. Sequenced input: naive CD8+ T cells from PBMCs.

The CDR3 region has the DNA TGTGCCAGCAGCGTAGGTGGGGGGAACTATGGCTACACCTTC. Its translation is CASSVGGGNYGYTF. The chain is built from TRBV9 and TRBJ1-2; tentatively, D is TRBD1 (5 bases). V gave up 0 bases and J gave up 2 bases, with 8 bases separating them. The CDR3 sequence is 14 residues long. Looked up from germline, CDR1 is SGDLS and CDR2 is YYNGEE.